The rows below give T cell receptor beta chains drawn from one sample of a study of human T cells and chemical hapten exposure. TCRdb re-analysed the RACE reads in MiXCR, keeping a single row per CDR3 protein. The sample includes tens of thousands of distinct CDR3 sequences, 10% to 15% of them seen just once. The specimen comprised whole blood, sampled in connection with sensitization to the hapten diphenylcyclopropenone (DPC). Receptors originate from a woman aged 45-65 years with alopecia areata. Some clones in this sample may be carry-over from other donors' samples. The CDR3 runs from the conserved cysteine through the conserved F or W. A D gene is named only where the DNA matches it firmly. Part of the rows lack a size; the others show once, few, many or a class for expanded clones.

clone_size	v_call	d_call	j_call	cdr3_aa	cdr3_nt
many	TRBV20-1	-	TRBJ1-5	CSASSGINQPQHF	TGCAGTGCTAGCTCCGGGATCAATCAGCCCCAGCATTTT
-	TRBV3-1	-	TRBJ2-7	CASSHGGRKPYEQYF	TGTGCCAGCAGCCATGGGGGACGCAAACCCTACGAGCAGTACTTC
-	TRBV15	-	TRBJ2-7	CATSREEGHPDYEQYF	TGTGCCACCAGCAGAGAAGAGGGACACCCTGACTACGAGCAGTACTTC
many	TRBV10-2	TRBD2	TRBJ2-7	CASSVLAGDYEQYF	TGCGCCAGCAGTGTGTTAGCGGGGGACTACGAGCAGTACTTC
many	TRBV5-1	-	TRBJ1-4	CASSQDGVNEKLFF	TGCGCCAGCAGCCAGGACGGCGTTAATGAAAAACTGTTTTTT
-	TRBV27	TRBD1	TRBJ1-5	CASSSGYPRTGGVQPQHF	TGTGCCAGCAGTTCTGGGTACCCCAGGACAGGGGGTGTTCAGCCCCAGCATTTT
many	TRBV20-1	-	TRBJ2-7	CSATWDFKSGEQYF	TGCAGTGCTACGTGGGACTTTAAGAGCGGGGAGCAGTACTTC
few	TRBV3-1	TRBD1	TRBJ1-2	CASSQGGQGYRYTF	TGTGCCAGCAGCCAAGGGGGACAGGGATATCGCTACACCTTC
many	TRBV6-1	-	TRBJ2-5	CASRHAVGPQETQYF	TGTGCCAGCAGGCACGCCGTGGGACCACAAGAGACCCAGTACTTC
few	TRBV18	-	TRBJ2-7	CASSPATSRREQYF	TGTGCCAGCTCACCAGCCACCTCCCGAAGGGAGCAGTACTTC
-	TRBV28	-	TRBJ2-7	CASSPTGQFQYF	TGTGCCAGCAGTCCCACAGGGCAATTCCAGTACTTC
many	TRBV27	-	TRBJ1-3	CASSLSWGAGNTIYF	TGTGCCAGCAGTTTATCGTGGGGGGCTGGAAACACCATATATTTT
many	TRBV12-5	TRBD1	TRBJ2-3	CASGIQGTDTQYF	TGTGCTAGTGGAATACAGGGGACAGATACGCAGTATTTT
-	TRBV25-1	-	TRBJ2-3	CASSEWGGLSTDTQYF	TGTGCCAGCAGTGAATGGGGAGGACTAAGCACAGATACGCAGTATTTT
-	TRBV20-1	TRBD2	TRBJ2-5	CSARPIGTRKETQYF	TGCAGTGCTAGACCCATCGGGACTAGAAAAGAGACCCAGTACTTC
many	TRBV7-3	-	TRBJ2-2	CASSLTLANTGELFF	TGTGCCAGCAGCTTAACGTTGGCGAACACCGGGGAGCTGTTTTTT
-	TRBV29-1	-	TRBJ2-2	CSVPVGITGELFF	TGCAGCGTCCCGGTCGGGATCACCGGGGAGCTGTTTTTT
few	TRBV18	TRBD1	TRBJ1-1	CASSPQGAPNTEAFF	TGTGCCAGCTCACCTCAGGGGGCTCCGAACACTGAAGCTTTCTTT
few	TRBV2	TRBD2	TRBJ2-3	CASSEWSLAGSANSDTQYF	TGTGCCAGCAGTGAATGGAGCCTAGCGGGAAGTGCCAATTCAGATACGCAGTATTTT
many	TRBV25-1	-	TRBJ2-3	CASSEVTDTQYF	TGTGCCAGCAGTGAGGTGACAGATACGCAGTATTTT
many	TRBV7-8	-	TRBJ2-5	CASSLSVTALQETQYF	TGTGCCAGCAGCTTATCTGTGACAGCCCTCCAAGAGACCCAGTACTTC
-	TRBV4-1	-	TRBJ2-3	CASSQYVADTQYF	TGCGCCAGCAGCCAATACGTAGCGGATACGCAGTATTTT
few	TRBV6-5	-	TRBJ1-4	CASSGTGSTNEKLFF	TGTGCCAGCAGTGGCACAGGGTCAACTAATGAAAAACTGTTTTTT
few	TRBV5-1	-	TRBJ2-6	CASIPGNSGANVLTF	TGCGCCAGCATCCCGGGTAACTCTGGGGCCAACGTCCTGACTTTC
many	TRBV20-1	-	TRBJ2-6	CSARGISGSGANVLTF	TGCAGTGCTAGAGGGATCTCGGGCTCTGGGGCCAACGTCCTGACTTTC